The present entry profiles one TCR beta chain with its context. Its target is unknown. CDR1 and CDR2 from the germline V gene are MNHNY and SVGAGI (reference sequence). J gave up 5 bases and V 3 bases, and 10 bases lay outside the gene matches. This CDR3 has 16 residues. This entry belongs to a study of STAT5B mutations in CD4+ large granular lymphocyte leukemia. Study results and limitations: Without putative leukemic clones, patient CD4-sorted repertoires remained more clonal than healthy CD4+ repertoires. Main leukemic clonotypes were patient-specific, but around 25% appeared at low frequency elsewhere.

The assay was run at survey level. TCRdb keeps only in-frame clones here, not all; method: immunoSEQ multiplex PCR. The sample lists 30,000 to 40,000 clones; around three quarters were seen once. The sequence was collected from a human donor in good health. Material for sequencing was CD4+ T cells from blood buffy coats. The chain has TRBV6-6 and TRBJ2-1, with 7 nucleotides matching TRBD2. The CDR3 DNA reads as TGTGCCAGCAGTTATGTTGGACTAGGGCGGGACAATGAGCAGTTCTTC. Protein sequence: CASSYVGLGRDNEQFF.